What follows is one TCR beta chain and its context. Its antigen is still unknown. Base qualities are not recorded, but no much larger clone differs from it by a single base. The collaborating institutions used their own protocols to collect whole blood in K2EDTA tubes. For TCRbeta analysis, collaborators shipped samples as frozen whole blood, isolated PBMCs, or DNA extracted from either of those sample types. The V end gives up 0 bases and the J end 5 bases, leaving 2 bases in the junction not matched to a gene. The CDR3 numbers 15 residues from cysteine through phenylalanine. Only the CDR3 DNA is retained, 45 bases long and in frame from the first base. The germline V gene (reference sequence) sets CDR1 to MNHNY and CDR2 to SVGAGI. This sample stems from a study of blood T cell repertoires in COVID-19 (dated by TCRdb to 2020 to 2022). With respect to the entire study: Samples covering the acute and convalescent phases of COVID-19 were provided by collaborators in the United States, Italy and Spain. The material from the prospective study consisted of cDNA or gDNA derived from T cells, B-cell-depleted T cells, or PBMCs. Subjects who had been exposed to COVID-19, were actively infected with it, or had recovered from it provided the deeply sampled blood TCRbeta repertoires that made up the dataset. The repertoires were made available in a free public database intended to serve as a resource for research on the immune response to SARS-CoV-2. The samples were drawn from the first 160 participants of the ongoing ImmuneRACE study and from 950 to 1,500 subjects provided by 6 global collaborators. Nearly every sample came with metadata listing a de-identified subject ID, COVID-19 status, age in years and sex. Where HLA class I and class II types were available, the types were taken from metadata supplied by the sample provider, not from assay-based typing.

What the work shows at the level of the full study, not this receptor alone: The amount of clinical and demographic metadata varied by source and participant and was provided uncurated.

TCRbeta CDR3 regions were amplified from genomic DNA using the immunoSEQ Assay, a bias-controlled multiplex PCR. As for how the authors treated the data: The number of nucleated cells in each sample was estimated from the amplification of reference gene primers within the assay. To quantify the absolute abundance of each unique TCRbeta CDR3 rearrangement, sequence reads were collapsed and filtered. Productive Simpson clonality was computed per sample as the square root of Simpson's diversity index over productive rearrangements. TCRdb holds this immuneACCESS table with in-frame rearrangements only. Some clones are missing; in checked studies, unresolved V genes explain under half, and the rest has no known cause. D and trimming come from the DNA, and the V and J calls and clone size come from that table. This sample holds about 150,000 clones; approximately 88% were observed only once. The ten top clones hold around 5% of the sample.

Sequencing input: peripheral blood. The chain uses TRBV6-6 and TRBJ1-4; 8 central bases correspond to TRBD1. The receptor's source is a human donor in a cohort sampled during active COVID-19. The DNA sequence follows: TGTGCCAGCAGTTACTCGGACAGGGTAAATGAAAAACTGTTTTTT. Its product reads: CASSYSDRVNEKLFF.